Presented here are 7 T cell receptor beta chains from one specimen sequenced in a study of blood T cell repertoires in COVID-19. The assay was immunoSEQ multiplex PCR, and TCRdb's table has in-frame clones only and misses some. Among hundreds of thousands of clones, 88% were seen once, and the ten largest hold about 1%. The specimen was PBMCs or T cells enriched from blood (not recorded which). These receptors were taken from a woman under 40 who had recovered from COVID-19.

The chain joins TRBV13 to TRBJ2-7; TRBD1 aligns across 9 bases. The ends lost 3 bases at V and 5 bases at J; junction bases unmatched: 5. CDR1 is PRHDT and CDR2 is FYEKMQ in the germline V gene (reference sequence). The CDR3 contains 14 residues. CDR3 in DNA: TGTGCCAGCAGCTTCGGGACAGGGTCCCACGAGCAGTACTTC. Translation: CASSFGTGSHEQYF. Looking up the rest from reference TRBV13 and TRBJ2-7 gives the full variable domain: AAGVIQSPRHLIKEKRETATLKCYPIPRHDTVYWYQQGPGQDPQFLISFYEKMQSDKGSIPDRFSAQQFSDYHSELNMSSLELGDSALYFCASSFGTGSHEQYFGPGTRLTVT.

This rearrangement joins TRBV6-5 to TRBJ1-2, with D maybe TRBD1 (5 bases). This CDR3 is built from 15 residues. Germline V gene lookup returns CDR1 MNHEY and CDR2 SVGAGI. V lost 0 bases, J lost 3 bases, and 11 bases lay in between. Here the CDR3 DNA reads TGTGCCAGCAGTTACTCGAAAGACAGCTACTATGGCTACACCTTC. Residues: CASSYSKDSYYGYTF.

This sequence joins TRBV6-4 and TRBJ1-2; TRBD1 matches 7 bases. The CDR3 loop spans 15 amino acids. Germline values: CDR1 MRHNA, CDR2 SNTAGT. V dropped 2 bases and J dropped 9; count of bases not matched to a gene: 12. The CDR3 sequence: CASSDVVGTEISYTF. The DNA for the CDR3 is TGTGCCAGCAGTGACGTCGTGGGGACAGAAATAAGCTACACCTTC.

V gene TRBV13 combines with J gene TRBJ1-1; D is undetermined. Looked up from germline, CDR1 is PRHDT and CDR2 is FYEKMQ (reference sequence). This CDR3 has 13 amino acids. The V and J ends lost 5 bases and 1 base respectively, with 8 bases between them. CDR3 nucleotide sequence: TGTGCCAGCAGCCCCCGGGGGAACACTGAAGCTTTCTTT. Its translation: CASSPRGNTEAFF.

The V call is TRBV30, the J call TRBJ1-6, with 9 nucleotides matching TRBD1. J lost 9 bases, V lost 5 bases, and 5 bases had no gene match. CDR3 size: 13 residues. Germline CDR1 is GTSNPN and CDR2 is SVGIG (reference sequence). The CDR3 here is CAWGGQGSSPLHF. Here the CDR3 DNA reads TGTGCCTGGGGGGGACAGGGCAGTTCACCCCTCCACTTT.

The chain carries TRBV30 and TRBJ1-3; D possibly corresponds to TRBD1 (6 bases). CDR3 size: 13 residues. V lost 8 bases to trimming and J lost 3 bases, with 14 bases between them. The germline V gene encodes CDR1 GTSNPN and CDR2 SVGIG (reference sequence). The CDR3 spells CARGGTLGNTIYF. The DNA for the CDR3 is TGTGCCAGGGGGGGGACTCTTGGAAACACCATATATTTT.

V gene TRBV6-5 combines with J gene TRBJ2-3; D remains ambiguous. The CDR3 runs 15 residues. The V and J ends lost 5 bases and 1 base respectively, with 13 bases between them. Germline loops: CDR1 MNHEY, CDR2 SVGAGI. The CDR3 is CASSPRSIGTDTQYF. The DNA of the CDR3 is TGTGCCAGCAGTCCTCGGTCGATCGGCACAGATACGCAGTATTTT.